This TCR beta chain is from a study of blood T cell repertoires in COVID-19. Across the study: PBMCs, B-cell-depleted T cells, or T cells were the source of the cDNA or gDNA that made up the material.

The V gene's germline CDR1 is SNHLY and CDR2 FYNNEI. V shed 5 bases, J shed 2 bases, and the junction held 10 bases outside the gene matches. This CDR3 contains 17 residues. The protocol was immunoSEQ multiplex PCR, while the TCRdb copy is restricted to in-frame clones and leaves out a portion. The sample holds 110,000 or so clones, more than 80% seen once. Sequenced: peripheral blood. This chain connects TRBV2 to TRBJ2-3, with 10 bases lining up with TRBD2. The source is a woman aged 40 to 49 with acute or convalescent COVID-19. The CDR3 spells CASSSLAGERDTDTQYF. In DNA form, the CDR3 reads TGTGCCAGCAGTTCTCTAGCGGGGGAGCGCGACACAGATACGCAGTATTTT.